These 22 T cell receptor beta chains were sequenced from one sample in a study of blood T cell repertoires in COVID-19. This table comes from immunoSEQ multiplex PCR, and its TCRdb copy is limited to in-frame clones, with some not included. The sample includes 150,000 to 200,000 clones, roughly 86% of them seen just once. The sequenced material came from peripheral blood. The receptors were sampled from a man aged 35-49 years with active or convalescent COVID-19.

The chain recombines TRBV28 with TRBJ1-2; tentative D call: TRBD1 (6 bases). Germline CDR1 and CDR2: MDHEN and SYDVKM. V lost 1 base, J lost 4 bases, and 7 bases lay in between. This CDR3 is 13 amino acids long. Here the CDR3 DNA reads TGTGCCAGCAGTTTATTGACAGGCTATGGCTACACCTTC. It codes for CASSLLTGYGYTF.

This chain connects TRBV30 to TRBJ2-7; 8 nucleotides match TRBD2. Germline CDR1 and CDR2: GTSNPN and SVGIG (reference sequence). CDR3 length: 14 residues. Trimming at V came to 1 base and at J to 7 bases, leaving 9 bases not matched to a gene. The DNA for the CDR3 is TGTGCCTGGAGTGAAGGACTAGCCGATGGTGAGCAGTACTTC. This codes for CAWSEGLADGEQYF.

The rearrangement uses TRBV7-9 and TRBJ1-5; D is ambiguous. This CDR3 comprises 15 residues. V was trimmed by 1 base and J by 1 base, leaving 8 bases between them. Germline loops: CDR1 SEHNR, CDR2 FQNEAQ (reference sequence). CDR3 in DNA: TGTGCCAGCAGCTTAGACCAGGAAAGCAATCAGCCCCAGCATTTT. Amino acids: CASSLDQESNQPQHF.

The chain joins TRBV6-6 to TRBJ2-3; 8 positions agree with TRBD2. Trimming took 0 bases from V and 5 from J; bases not matched to a gene: 7. This CDR3 spans 16 amino acids. The germline V gene has CDR1 MNHNY and CDR2 SVGAGI (reference sequence). CDR3 amino acids: CASSYSSGASRDTQYF. The CDR3 DNA reads as TGTGCCAGCAGTTACTCTAGCGGGGCATCCAGAGATACGCAGTATTTT.

V and J are TRBV7-2 and TRBJ2-2, with TRBD2 identical over 12 bases. V gave up 3 bases and J gave up 2 bases; unmatched junction bases: 7. The CDR3 has 18 amino acids. Looked up from germline, CDR1 is SGHTA and CDR2 is FQGNSA. For the CDR3, the DNA is TGTGCCAGCAGCTTCTCCCTAGCGGGGGGGCTTAACACCGGGGAGCTGTTTTTT. Its translation: CASSFSLAGGLNTGELFF. Full variable domain (outside the CDR3, taken from reference TRBV7-2 and TRBJ2-2): GAGVSQSPSNKVTEKGKDVELRCDPISGHTALYWYRQSLGQGLEFLIYFQGNSAPDKSGLPSDRFSAERTGGSVSTLTIQRTQQEDSAVYLCASSFSLAGGLNTGELFFGEGSRLTVL.

This clone appeared a single time. The rearrangement uses TRBV24-1 and TRBJ2-7, with D possibly TRBD1 on 7 matching bases. The CDR3 is 14 residues long. The V gene lost 4 bases and the J gene lost 2 bases, with 11 bases spanning the gap. Germline CDR1 is KGHDR and CDR2 is SFDVKD. Here the CDR3 DNA reads TGTGCCACCAGTGAGGGGGGACAGACCTACGAGCAGTACTTC. Translation: CATSEGGQTYEQYF.

With regard to this clone: In the same sample, other DNA sequences code for this CDR3. The V call is TRBV5-1, the J call TRBJ1-6, with D possibly being TRBD1 (5 bases). The germline gives CDR1 SGHRS, CDR2 YFSETQ. The CDR3 is made up of 15 amino acids. Trimming removed 0 bases at V and 7 bases at J, with 11 bases between. The CDR3 DNA follows: TGCGCCAGCAGCTTGGTGGGGCAGGGAAATTCACCCCTCCACTTT. It codes for CASSLVGQGNSPLHF.

The chain employs TRBV5-1 and TRBJ1-4; D is uncertain. Germline-derived CDR1 and CDR2 are SGHRS and YFSETQ. V was clipped by 4 bases and J by 7 bases, with 17 bases between them. The CDR3 sequence is 15 residues long. The DNA for the CDR3 is TGCGCCAGCAGCCGGGAGGGAAGGGAGACTGAAAAACTGTTTTTT. This codes for CASSREGRETEKLFF.

V gene TRBV24-1 combines with J gene TRBJ2-7, with D possibly being TRBD1 (5 bases). Germline CDR1 and CDR2: KGHDR and SFDVKD. Trimming shortened V by 4 bases and J by 0 bases, and 9 bases separated the two germline ends. This CDR3 spans 14 amino acids. The DNA for the CDR3 is TGTGCCACCAGTGAAAGGGGAAGCTCCTACGAGCAGTACTTC. Translation: CATSERGSSYEQYF.

V is TRBV4-1 and J is TRBJ2-2; 8 bases fit TRBD1. In germline, CDR1 is MGHRA, CDR2 YSYEKL. V lost 3 bases to trimming and J lost 2 bases; unmatched junction nucleotides: 8. CDR3 length: 17 amino acids. The CDR3 DNA reads as TGCGCCAGCAGCCAGAGGAAGACAGGGGAAAACACCGGGGAGCTGTTTTTT. This gives the protein CASSQRKTGENTGELFF.

This clone occurred a few times. The chain recombines TRBV3-1 (or the pseudogene TRBV3-2) with TRBJ2-7; TRBD2 is a possible D gene (6 bases). V lost 4 bases and J lost 5, with 18 bases in between. This CDR3 contains 15 residues. CDR1 and CDR2 from the germline V gene are LGHDT and YNNKEL (reference sequence). CDR3 DNA sequence: TGTGCCAGCAGCCTCGGACTCGAGGAGGGTGACGAGCAGTACTTC. Translating gives CASSLGLEEGDEQYF.

This chain links TRBV5-6 with TRBJ2-1; 9 positions match TRBD2. The CDR3 runs to 16 residues. Per germline, CDR1 SGHDT and CDR2 YYEEEE. V gave up 3 bases and J gave up 4 bases; unmatched junction bases: 8. CDR3 residues: CASSWLSGGGYNEQFF. CDR3 coding DNA: TGTGCCAGCAGCTGGCTTAGCGGGGGAGGGTACAATGAGCAGTTCTTC.

The CDR3 reads CASSERGTGITYEQYF. In DNA, the CDR3 is TGTGCCAGCAGTGAACGTGGGACAGGGATAACCTACGAGCAGTACTTC. This chain links TRBV2 with TRBJ2-7; 9 nucleotides align to TRBD1. The ends lost 2 bases at V and 2 bases at J; junction bases unmatched: 7. From germline, CDR1 is SNHLY and CDR2 FYNNEI. This CDR3 contains 16 residues.

This chain connects TRBV28 to TRBJ1-2; 7 bases agree with TRBD1. The CDR3 is 16 residues long. CDR1 is MDHEN and CDR2 is SYDVKM in the germline V gene. With 2 bases clipped from V and 4 bases from J, the junction kept 10 bases outside the gene matches. The CDR3 protein is CASSLGRTGDLYGYTF. The CDR3 DNA is TGTGCCAGCAGTTTAGGAAGAACAGGGGACCTCTATGGCTACACCTTC.

The chain has TRBV20-1 and TRBJ2-3; perhaps TRBD1 as D (5 bases). The CDR3 has 11 residues. Germline assignment: CDR1 DFQATT and CDR2 SNEGSKA (reference sequence). Trimming removed 3 bases at V and 4 bases at J, with 5 bases between. CDR3 residues: CSASRADTQYF. The DNA for the CDR3 is TGCAGTGCTAGCAGGGCAGATACGCAGTATTTT.

This chain connects TRBV6-5 to TRBJ1-6; the D gene is possibly TRBD1 (6 bases). V shed 5 bases and J shed 5 bases, with 10 bases lying between them. CDR1 MNHEY and CDR2 SVGAGI come from the germline V gene. The CDR3 has 14 residues. The CDR3 sequence: CASSPGQNNSPLHF. DNA for the CDR3: TGTGCCAGCAGTCCCGGACAGAATAATTCACCCCTCCACTTT.

The chain joins TRBV14 to TRBJ2-3, with D possibly TRBD2 on 6 matching bases. The germline V gene has CDR1 SGHDN and CDR2 FVKESK. This CDR3 is built from 18 residues. The V gene lost 1 base and the J gene lost 1 base, with 18 bases spanning the gap. CDR3 protein: CASSQGWGDPQGTDTQYF. The CDR3 DNA reads as TGTGCCAGCAGCCAAGGGTGGGGGGACCCTCAGGGCACAGATACGCAGTATTTT. The complete variable domain, with remaining parts taken from reference TRBV14 and TRBJ2-3, reads EAGVTQFPSHSVIEKGQTVTLRCDPISGHDNLYWYRRVMGKEIKFLLHFVKESKQDESGMPNNRFLAERTGGTYSTLKVQPAELEDSGVYFCASSQGWGDPQGTDTQYFGPGTRLTVL.

The rearrangement links TRBV4-3 to TRBJ2-3; 10 nucleotides match TRBD2. Germline trimming cut 0 bases from V and 7 bases from J; bases unmatched to any gene: 7. CDR3 size: 16 residues. Germline-derived CDR1 and CDR2 are LGHNA and YSLEER. Written as DNA, the CDR3 is TGCGCCAGCAGCCAAGATTGGCTAGCGGGGGAAAATACGCAGTATTTT. Protein: CASSQDWLAGENTQYF.

This rearrangement joins TRBV4-1 to TRBJ1-5; 8 bases agree with TRBD1. The CDR3 totals 17 residues. V gave up 1 base and J gave up 0 bases; unmatched junction bases: 5. Per germline, CDR1 MGHRA and CDR2 YSYEKL. CDR3 sequence reads: CASSQGAGGLSNQPQHF. CDR3 sequence (DNA): TGCGCCAGCAGCCAAGGGGCAGGGGGCCTTAGCAATCAGCCCCAGCATTTT.

The CDR3 region is CASSPLRTSGYEQYF. Written as DNA, the CDR3 is TGTGCCAGCTCACCACTAAGGACTAGCGGGTACGAGCAGTACTTC. V and J are TRBV18 and TRBJ2-7, with TRBD2 identical over 11 bases. Per the germline V gene, CDR1 is KGHSH and CDR2 is LQKENI. The CDR3 extends over 15 amino acids. The trim removed 1 base at V and 4 bases at J, leaving 3 bases unmatched.

J is TRBJ1-6 and V is TRBV28; tentatively, D is TRBD1 (6 bases). Trimming took off 1 base at V and 9 bases at J, with 16 bases between the two ends. Germline CDR1 is MDHEN and CDR2 is SYDVKM. CDR3 length: 16 amino acids. The CDR3 nucleotides read TGTGCCAGCAGTTTATCGAAACAGGGTAGTAGTTCACCCCTCCACTTT. This codes for CASSLSKQGSSSPLHF.

The chain recombines TRBV7-6 with TRBJ1-6; the match to TRBD1 covers 9 bases. CDR1 is SGHVS, CDR2 FNYEAQ, per germline. The J segment lost 9 bases and the V segment lost 5 bases, leaving 11 bases of the junction unmatched. The CDR3 has 16 residues. CDR3 coding DNA: TGTGCCAGCAGCCGAAGCACCGGGACAGGGATTTCACCCCTCCACTTT. Amino acids: CASSRSTGTGISPLHF. The complete variable domain, with remaining parts taken from reference TRBV7-6 and TRBJ1-6, reads GAGVSQSPRYKVTKRGQDVALRCDPISGHVSLYWYRQALGQGPEFLTYFNYEAQQDKSGLPNDRFSAERPEGSISTLTIQRTEQRDSAMYRCASSRSTGTGISPLHFGNGTRLTVT.